The T cell receptor (beta chain) under discussion was sequenced for a study of cytomegalovirus exposure and HLA in healthy donors. On this clone itself: Antigen unknown.

This CDR3 contains 16 residues. Germline values: CDR1 SGHTS, CDR2 YDEGEE. With V trimmed by 0 bases and J by 6 bases, 11 bases remained unmatched. It was with 60 Vbeta and 13 Jbeta primers that the PCR ran. The protocol was immunoSEQ multiplex PCR, while the TCRdb copy is restricted to in-frame clones and leaves out a portion. The data show tens of thousands of clones, approximately 71% seen once. Study-wide results and caveats: CMV serostatus was the only immune exposure information that was available. Most sequenced TCRs were rare (though some public TCRs occurred in many donors). A later analysis showed that HLA-associated TCR beta chains had undergone more clonal expansion than equally common others. Analyzed later, most CMV-associated TCR beta chains appeared HLA-restricted.

The sample was PBMCs. The V call is TRBV5-8, the J call TRBJ1-1; 7 bases line up with TRBD1. This sequence originates from a man aged 35-49 years in good health and CMV-seropositive. This CDR3 reads CASSLAGGSATSEAFF. Written as DNA, the CDR3 is TGTGCCAGCAGCTTGGCAGGGGGAAGTGCTACGTCTGAAGCTTTCTTT.